This T cell receptor beta chain derives from a study of persistence of HIV-infected CD4 T cells. Nonspecific anti-CD3/anti-CD28 bead stimulation represents the broad CD4+ T cell repertoire. Sorting selected CD4+ T cells upregulating both CD40 ligand and CD69. For at least 4 years, plasma HIV-1 RNA was undetectable (<50 copies/mL). Comment on this clone: Its antigen is currently unknown.

The immunoSEQ assay was version 4, run in survey mode. Some clones are missing from TCRdb's copy, which holds only in-frame ones; the method was immunoSEQ multiplex PCR. Of about 51,000 clones in the sample, about nine tenths were seen once. The V segment lost 3 bases and the J segment 6 bases; nucleotides outside the gene matches: 3. Germline V gene lookup returns CDR1 SGHRS and CDR2 YFSETQ. The CDR3 is 13 amino acids. This TCR was sampled from an adult woman with HIV who was CMV-seropositive. The chain uses TRBV5-1 and TRBJ1-2; TRBD1 agrees at 9 bases. Source: CD4+ T cells sorted from PBMCs after roughly 18-hour stimulation, taken from a patient who received antiretroviral therapy. The CDR3 DNA follows: TGCGCCAGCAGCTCTGGGACAGGGAATGGCTACACCTTC. Encoded protein: CASSSGTGNGYTF.